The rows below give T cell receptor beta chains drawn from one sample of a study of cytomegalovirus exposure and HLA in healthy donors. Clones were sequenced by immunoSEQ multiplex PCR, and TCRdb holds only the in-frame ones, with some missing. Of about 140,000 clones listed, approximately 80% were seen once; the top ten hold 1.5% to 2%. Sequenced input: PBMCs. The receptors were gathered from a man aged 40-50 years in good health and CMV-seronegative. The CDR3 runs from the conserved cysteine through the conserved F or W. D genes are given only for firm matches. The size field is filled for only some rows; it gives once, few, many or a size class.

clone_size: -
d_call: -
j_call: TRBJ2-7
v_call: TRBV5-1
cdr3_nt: TGCGCCAGCAGCTTTGGAGGGACCTACGAGCAGTACTTC
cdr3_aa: CASSFGGTYEQYF

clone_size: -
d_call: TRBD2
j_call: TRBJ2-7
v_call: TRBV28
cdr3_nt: TGTGCCAGCACGGGTAGCGGGAGAGGGGCCGAGCAGTACTTC
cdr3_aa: CASTGSGRGAEQYF

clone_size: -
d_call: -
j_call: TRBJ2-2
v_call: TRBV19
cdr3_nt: TGTGCCAGTAGAAGCGAGCGGCAGAACGGGGAGCTGTTTTTT
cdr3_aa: CASRSERQNGELFF

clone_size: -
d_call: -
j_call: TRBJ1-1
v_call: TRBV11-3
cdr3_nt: TGTGCCAGCAGCTTAGAGCAAGACAGGGAAGCTTTCTTT
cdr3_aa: CASSLEQDREAFF

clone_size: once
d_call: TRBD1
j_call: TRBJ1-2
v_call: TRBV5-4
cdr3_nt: TGTGCCAGCAGCCAATTCCCCGGGACAGAAGGCTATGGCTACACCTTC
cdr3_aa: CASSQFPGTEGYGYTF

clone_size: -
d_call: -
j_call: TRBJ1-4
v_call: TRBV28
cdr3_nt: TGTGCCAGCAGTTTATCCGGAGTTGCAACTAATGAAAAACTGTTTTTT
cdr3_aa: CASSLSGVATNEKLFF

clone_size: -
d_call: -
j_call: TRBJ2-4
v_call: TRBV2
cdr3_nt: TGTGCCAGCAGCGCCCGTCAGGGAGGATACGCCGACTTAGCCAAAAACATTCAGTACTTC
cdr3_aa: CASSARQGGYADLAKNIQYF

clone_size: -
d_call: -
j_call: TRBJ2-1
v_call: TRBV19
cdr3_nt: TGTGCCAGTAGTATTGGGACTCAGCTGGTTATTGAGCAGTTCTTC
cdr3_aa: CASSIGTQLVIEQFF

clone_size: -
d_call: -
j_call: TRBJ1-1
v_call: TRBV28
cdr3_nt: TGTGCCAGCAGTTTTGGCTCTCCTCTTAGGGGCGTGAACACTGAAGCTTTCTTT
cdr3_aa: CASSFGSPLRGVNTEAFF

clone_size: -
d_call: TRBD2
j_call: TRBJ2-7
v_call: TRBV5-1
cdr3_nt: TGCGCCAGCAGCTTGGTTGTGGGAGGGTTTTACGAGCAGTACTTC
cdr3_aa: CASSLVVGGFYEQYF

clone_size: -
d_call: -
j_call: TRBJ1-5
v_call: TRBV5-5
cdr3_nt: TGTGCCAGCAGCCGCACCCCAGGGGACCAGCCCCAGCATTTT
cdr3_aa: CASSRTPGDQPQHF

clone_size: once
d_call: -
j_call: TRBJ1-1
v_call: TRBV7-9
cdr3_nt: TGTGCCAGCAGCCAAGACAGTCGCGTCACTGAAGCTTTCTTT
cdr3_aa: CASSQDSRVTEAFF

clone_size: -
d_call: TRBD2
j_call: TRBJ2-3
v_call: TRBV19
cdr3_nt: TGTGCCAGTAGTATCGCTCCGGGGACTAGCCTGACAGATACGCAGTATTTT
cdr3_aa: CASSIAPGTSLTDTQYF

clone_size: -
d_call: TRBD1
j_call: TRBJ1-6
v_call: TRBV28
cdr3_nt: TGTGCCAGCAGTTTAGGACAGGGGAATTCACCCCTCCACTTT
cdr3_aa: CASSLGQGNSPLHF

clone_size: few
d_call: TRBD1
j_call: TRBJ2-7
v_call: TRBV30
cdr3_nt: TGTGCCTGGAGTGTAAAGGGGGCGCCTGGGGAGCAGTACTTC
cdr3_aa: CAWSVKGAPGEQYF

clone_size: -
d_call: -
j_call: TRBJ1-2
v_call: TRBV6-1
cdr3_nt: TGTGCCAGCAGTGAAGCGTACAGTTCGAACTATGGCTACACCTTC
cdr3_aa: CASSEAYSSNYGYTF